These 2 T cell receptor beta chains share one sample of origin, sequenced in a study of spatial heterogeneity in lung cancer. Time point specified: blood at routine non-recurrence follow-up after resection. No cells were sorted before sequencing. The whole RNA sequenced was extracted from tumor, nontumor lung or frozen PBMC. One entry per CDR3 protein, called by TCRdb with MiXCR from the 5' RACE reads. This sample has around 110,000 distinct CDR3 sequences, with more than 9% found just once. The source material was PBMCs, sampled at follow-up. The origin of the receptors is a male donor with early-stage non-small cell lung cancer.

V is TRBV19 and J is TRBJ2-7; 7 nucleotides match TRBD2. The V and J ends lost 11 bases and 8 bases, in that order; junction bases with no gene match: 9. CDR1 and CDR2 (germline): LNHDA, SQIVND (reference sequence). The CDR3 has 11 amino acids. The CDR3 region is CAAGTGGQQYF. In DNA form, the CDR3 reads TGTGCCGCCGGGACGGGAGGTCAGCAGTACTTC.

This clonotype was recorded a few times. This sequence joins TRBV11-2 and TRBJ2-7; TRBD2 aligns across 7 bases. Germline CDR1 reads SGHAT; CDR2 reads FQNNGV. V dropped 1 base and J dropped 3; count of bases not matched to a gene: 6. The CDR3 covers 15 residues. The CDR3 DNA is TGTGCCAGCAGCTTAGTTCTGCGGGGGAGCTACGAGCAGTACTTC. Translating gives CASSLVLRGSYEQYF.